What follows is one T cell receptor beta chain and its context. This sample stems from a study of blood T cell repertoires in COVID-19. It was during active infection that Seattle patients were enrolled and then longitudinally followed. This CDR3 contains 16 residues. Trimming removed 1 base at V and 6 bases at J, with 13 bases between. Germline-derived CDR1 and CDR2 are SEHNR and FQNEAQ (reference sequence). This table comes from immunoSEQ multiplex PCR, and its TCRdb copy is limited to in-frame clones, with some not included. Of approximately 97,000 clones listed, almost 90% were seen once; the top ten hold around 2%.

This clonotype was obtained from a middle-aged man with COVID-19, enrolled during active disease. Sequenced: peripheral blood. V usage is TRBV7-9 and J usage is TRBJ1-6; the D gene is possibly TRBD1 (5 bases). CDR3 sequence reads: CASSLEGRRSNSPLHF. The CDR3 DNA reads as TGTGCCAGCAGCTTAGAGGGGCGCAGATCTAATTCACCCCTCCACTTT. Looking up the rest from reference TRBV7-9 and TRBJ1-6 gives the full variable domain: DTGVSQNPRHKITKRGQNVTFRCDPISEHNRLYWYRQTLGQGPEFLTYFQNEAQLEKSRLLSDRFSAERPKGSFSTLEIQRTEQGDSAMYLCASSLEGRRSNSPLHFGNGTRLTVT.